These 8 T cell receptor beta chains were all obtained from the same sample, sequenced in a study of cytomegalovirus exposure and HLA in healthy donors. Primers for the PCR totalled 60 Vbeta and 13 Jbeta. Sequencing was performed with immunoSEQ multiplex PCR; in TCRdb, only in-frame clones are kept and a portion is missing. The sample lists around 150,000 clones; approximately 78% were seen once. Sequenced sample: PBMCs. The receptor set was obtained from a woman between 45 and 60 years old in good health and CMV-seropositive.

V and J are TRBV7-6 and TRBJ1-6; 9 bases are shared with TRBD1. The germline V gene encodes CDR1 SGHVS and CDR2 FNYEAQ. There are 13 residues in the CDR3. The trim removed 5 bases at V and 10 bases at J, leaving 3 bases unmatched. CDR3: CASSVGQGSPLHF. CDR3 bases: TGTGCCAGCAGCGTCGGACAGGGGTCACCCCTCCACTTT.

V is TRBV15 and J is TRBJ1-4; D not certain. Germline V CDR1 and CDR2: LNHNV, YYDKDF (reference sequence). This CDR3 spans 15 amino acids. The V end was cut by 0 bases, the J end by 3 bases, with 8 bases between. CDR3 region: CATSREGSSNEKLFF. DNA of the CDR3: TGTGCCACCAGCAGAGAGGGCAGCTCTAATGAAAAACTGTTTTTT. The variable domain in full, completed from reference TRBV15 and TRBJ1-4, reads DAMVIQNPRYQVTQFGKPVTLSCSQTLNHNVMYWYQQKSSQAPKLLFHYYDKDFNNEADTPDNFQSRRPNTSFCFLDIRSPGLGDTAMYLCATSREGSSNEKLFFGSGTQLSVL.

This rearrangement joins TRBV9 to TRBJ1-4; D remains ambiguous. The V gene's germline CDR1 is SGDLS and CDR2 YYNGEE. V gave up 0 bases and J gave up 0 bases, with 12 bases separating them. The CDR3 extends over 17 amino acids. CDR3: CASSVGEDTTTNEKLFF. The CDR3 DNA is TGTGCCAGCAGCGTAGGAGAAGACACCACAACTAATGAAAAACTGTTTTTT.

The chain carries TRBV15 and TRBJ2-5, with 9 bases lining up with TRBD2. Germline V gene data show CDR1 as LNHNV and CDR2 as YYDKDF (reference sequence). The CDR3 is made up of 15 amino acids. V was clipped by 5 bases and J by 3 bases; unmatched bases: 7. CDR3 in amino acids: CATSDGSSGKETQYF. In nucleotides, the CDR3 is TGTGCCACCAGCGACGGGTCTAGCGGGAAAGAGACCCAGTACTTC.

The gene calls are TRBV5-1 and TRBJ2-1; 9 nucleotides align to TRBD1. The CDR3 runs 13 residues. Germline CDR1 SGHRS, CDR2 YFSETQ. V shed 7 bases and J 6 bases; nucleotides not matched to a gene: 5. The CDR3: CASHRGPGNEQFF. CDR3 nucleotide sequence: TGCGCCAGCCACAGGGGGCCCGGCAATGAGCAGTTCTTC.

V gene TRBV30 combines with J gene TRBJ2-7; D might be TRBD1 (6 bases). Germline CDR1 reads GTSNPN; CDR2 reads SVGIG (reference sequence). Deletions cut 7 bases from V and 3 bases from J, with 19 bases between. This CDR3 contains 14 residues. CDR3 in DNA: TGTGCCTTAACCCTTCGCGACAGGTTCTACGAGCAGTACTTC. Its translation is CALTLRDRFYEQYF.

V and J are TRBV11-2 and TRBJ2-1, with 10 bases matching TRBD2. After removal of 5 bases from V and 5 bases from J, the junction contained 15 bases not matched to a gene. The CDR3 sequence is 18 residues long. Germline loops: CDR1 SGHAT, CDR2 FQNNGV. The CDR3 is CASSTSGLAGVVHNEQFF. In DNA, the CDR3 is TGTGCCAGCAGCACCTCGGGGCTAGCGGGAGTAGTCCACAATGAGCAGTTCTTC.

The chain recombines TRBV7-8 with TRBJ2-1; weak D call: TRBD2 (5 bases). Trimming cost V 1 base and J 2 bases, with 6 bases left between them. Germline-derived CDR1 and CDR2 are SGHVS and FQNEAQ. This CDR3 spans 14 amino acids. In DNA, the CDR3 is TGTGCCAGCAGCTTAGTCGGGGCCTACAATGAGCAGTTCTTC. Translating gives CASSLVGAYNEQFF.